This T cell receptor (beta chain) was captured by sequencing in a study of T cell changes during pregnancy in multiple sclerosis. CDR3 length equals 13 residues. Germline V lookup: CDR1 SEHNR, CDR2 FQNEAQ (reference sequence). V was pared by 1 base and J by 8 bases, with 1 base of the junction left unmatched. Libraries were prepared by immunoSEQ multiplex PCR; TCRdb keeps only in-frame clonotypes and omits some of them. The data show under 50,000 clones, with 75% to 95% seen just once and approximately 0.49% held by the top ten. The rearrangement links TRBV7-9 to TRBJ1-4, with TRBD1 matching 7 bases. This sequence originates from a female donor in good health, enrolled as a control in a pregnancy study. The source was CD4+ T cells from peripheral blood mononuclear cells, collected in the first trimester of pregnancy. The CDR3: CASSLVQGEKLFF. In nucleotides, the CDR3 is TGTGCCAGCAGCTTAGTACAGGGGGAAAAACTGTTTTTT.